The text below deals with one TCR beta chain. Profiled with immunoSEQ multiplex PCR; TCRdb holds only in-frame clones, not every one. The sample consists of about 380,000 clones, more than 85% of them appearing once. The CDR3 spans 13 residues. Germline V lookup: CDR1 SQVTM, CDR2 ANQGSEA. Deletions cut 4 bases from V and 6 bases from J, with 16 bases between. The entry originates in a study of shared T cell receptors in the human thymus. This clonotype was sampled from a human donor. What was sequenced was thymocytes. The gene calls are TRBV29-1 and TRBJ2-7, with D possibly matching TRBD1 (6 bases). CDR3 DNA: TGCAGCGTTGGTGGGGGCGCGGGTCTCGAGCAGTACTTC. This sequence encodes CSVGGGAGLEQYF.